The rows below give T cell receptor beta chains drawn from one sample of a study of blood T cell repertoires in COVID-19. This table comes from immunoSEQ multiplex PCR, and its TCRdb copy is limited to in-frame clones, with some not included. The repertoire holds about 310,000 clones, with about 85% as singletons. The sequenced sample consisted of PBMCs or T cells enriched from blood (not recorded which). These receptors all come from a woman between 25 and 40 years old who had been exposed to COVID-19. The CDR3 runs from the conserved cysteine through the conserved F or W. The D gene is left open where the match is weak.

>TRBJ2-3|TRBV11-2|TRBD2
CASSLVGTSGGAHDTQYF
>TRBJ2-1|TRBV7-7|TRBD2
CASSQTSGRGVDNEQFF
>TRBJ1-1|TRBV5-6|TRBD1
CASSFDRGNTEAFF
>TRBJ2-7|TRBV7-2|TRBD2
CASSPGLAGGPMHEQYF
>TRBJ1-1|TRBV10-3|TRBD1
CAISESQGARNTEAFF
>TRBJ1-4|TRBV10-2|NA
CASNAGNEKLFF
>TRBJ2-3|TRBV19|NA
CASSIGQSTDTQYF
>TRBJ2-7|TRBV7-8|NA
CASSLEGRQRLSDEQYF
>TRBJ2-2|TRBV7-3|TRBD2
CASSLLGGRDTGELFF
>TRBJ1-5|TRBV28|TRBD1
CASSTRDRTNQPQHF
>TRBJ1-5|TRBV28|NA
CASARALQPQHF
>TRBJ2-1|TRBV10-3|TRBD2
CAISESFGLAGGQDNEQFF
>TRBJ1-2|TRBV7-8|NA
CASSPRGDGYTF
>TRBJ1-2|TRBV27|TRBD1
CASSSHRDRALGYGYTF
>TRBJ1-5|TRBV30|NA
CAWSDRRGGASNQPQHF
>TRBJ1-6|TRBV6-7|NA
CASRILLDSYNSPLHF
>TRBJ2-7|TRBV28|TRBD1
CAIFDRGRDEQYF
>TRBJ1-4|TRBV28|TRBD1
CASSLWGRGSGEKLFF
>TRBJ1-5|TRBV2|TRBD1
CASSTGDLQPQHF
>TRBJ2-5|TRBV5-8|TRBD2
CASAGERENQETQYF
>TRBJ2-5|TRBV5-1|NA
CASSNGGSQETQYF
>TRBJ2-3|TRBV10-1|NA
CASSDEGGTDTQYF
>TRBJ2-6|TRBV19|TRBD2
CASSIAGGSFSGANVLTF
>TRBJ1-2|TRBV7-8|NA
CASSLVGDYGYTF
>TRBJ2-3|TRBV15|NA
CATSSPQTGGPTDTQYF
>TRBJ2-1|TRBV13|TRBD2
CASSKASGGALYNEQFF
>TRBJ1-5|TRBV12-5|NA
CASGLVRTVCRPQHF
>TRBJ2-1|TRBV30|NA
CAWRPDAGEQFF
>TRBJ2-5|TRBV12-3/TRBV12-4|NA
CASSLFGETQYF
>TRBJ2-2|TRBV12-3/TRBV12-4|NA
CASSVAGELFF
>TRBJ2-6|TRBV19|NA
CASSSYHQGGANVLTF
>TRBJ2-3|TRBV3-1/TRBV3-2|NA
CASSQVPSSVTDTQYF
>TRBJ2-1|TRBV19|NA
CASSPIREAGVYNEQFF
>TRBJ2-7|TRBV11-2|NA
CASSTVRLYEQYF
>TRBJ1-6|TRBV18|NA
CASSPGGENSPLHF
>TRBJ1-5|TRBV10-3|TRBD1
CAISSDRVSNNQPQHF
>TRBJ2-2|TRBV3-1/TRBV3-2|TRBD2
CASSPTPGLEAGELFF
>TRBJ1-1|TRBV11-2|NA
CASSLDPSMNTEAFF
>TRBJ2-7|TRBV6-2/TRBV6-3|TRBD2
CASSYAGRAYSSYEQYF
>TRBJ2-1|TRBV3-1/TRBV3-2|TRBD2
CASSPLDLAGGDVIDEQFF
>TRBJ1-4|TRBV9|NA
CASSVDDERVDEKLFF
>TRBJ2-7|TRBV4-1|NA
CASSQDRLSGGYEQYF
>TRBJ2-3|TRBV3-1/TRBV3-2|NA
CASSTGHGTDTQYF
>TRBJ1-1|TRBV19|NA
CASHPGLGMNTEAFF
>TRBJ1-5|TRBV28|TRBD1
CASTGDRGHQPQHF
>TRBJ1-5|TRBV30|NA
CAWSPGHQPQHF
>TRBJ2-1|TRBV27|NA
CASSSPGDSSYNEQFF
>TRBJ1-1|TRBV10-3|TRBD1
CAIRKDRANTEAFF
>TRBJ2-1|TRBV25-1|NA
CASSERVSSYNEQFF
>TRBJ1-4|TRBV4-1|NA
CASSQGGQSYEKLFF
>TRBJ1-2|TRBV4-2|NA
CASSQDTGSHLNGYTF
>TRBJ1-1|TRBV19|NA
CASSAGPSNTEAFF
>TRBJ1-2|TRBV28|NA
CASTTRGVGGYTF
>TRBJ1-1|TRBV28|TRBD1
CASSGDSLNTEAFF
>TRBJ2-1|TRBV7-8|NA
CASSAPPGTREQFF
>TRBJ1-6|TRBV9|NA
CASSVGQSSYNSPLHF